The 14 T cell receptor beta chains below all came from one sample that was sequenced in a study of blood T cell repertoires in COVID-19. Produced via immunoSEQ multiplex PCR; TCRdb's table is partial and in-frame only. The table records tens of thousands of clones, around 87% of them present only once. Sequencing input: peripheral blood. All receptors come from a woman in her fifties or sixties with COVID-19, enrolled during active disease.

The chain joins TRBV5-5 to TRBJ2-7; TRBD2 aligns across 10 bases. V shed 2 bases, J shed 4 bases, and the junction held 6 bases outside the gene matches. CDR1 and CDR2 (germline): SGHKS, YYEKEE (reference sequence). The CDR3 length is 15 residues. DNA for the CDR3: TGTGCCAGCAGCTTCCAGCGGGGGGGCGGTTACGAGCAGTACTTC. It translates to CASSFQRGGGYEQYF.

The chain is built from TRBV29-1 and TRBJ1-3; no firm D call. This CDR3 region has 11 residues. Germline CDR1 reads SQVTM; CDR2 reads ANQGSEA. Trimming stripped 7 bases from V and 0 bases from J, with 4 bases between. The CDR3: CSAGSGNTIYF. The CDR3 nucleotides read TGCAGCGCCGGCTCTGGAAACACCATATATTTT.

The rearrangement uses TRBV5-1 and TRBJ1-3, with D possibly TRBD1 on 6 matching bases. The V end was cut by 0 bases, the J end by 4 bases, with 17 bases between. Germline V gene data show CDR1 as SGHRS and CDR2 as YFSETQ. The CDR3 has 17 amino acids. CDR3 DNA sequence: TGCGCCAGCAGCTTGGTGGGGGGGCGCACGTTAGGAAACACCATATATTTT. Protein product: CASSLVGGRTLGNTIYF.

This clone has only one observation. This rearrangement joins TRBV4-1 to TRBJ1-4; no clear D. CDR1 MGHRA and CDR2 YSYEKL come from the germline V gene. The CDR3 loop spans 17 amino acids. The V gene lost 0 bases and the J gene lost 3 bases, with 14 bases spanning the gap. For the CDR3, the DNA is TGCGCCAGCAGCCAAGATGGCACGTCCTTACCTAATGAAAAACTGTTTTTT. Translation gives CASSQDGTSLPNEKLFF.

In this sample, this clone turned up once. The genes are TRBV28 and TRBJ2-1; possibly TRBD1 for D (6 bases). There are 16 residues in the CDR3. In germline, CDR1 is MDHEN, CDR2 SYDVKM. The germline V and J ends were trimmed by 5 bases and 3 bases, with 17 bases remaining between them. The CDR3 sequence is CASSDRTVQYYNEQFF. CDR3 DNA sequence: TGTGCCAGCAGTGATCGGACAGTACAATACTACAATGAGCAGTTCTTC.

The chain couples TRBV4-1 to TRBJ2-7; D is unresolved. The V end was cut by 0 bases, the J end by 6 bases, with 6 bases between. Germline V CDR1 and CDR2: MGHRA, YSYEKL. CDR3 size: 12 residues. CDR3 amino acids: CASSQDGVEQYF. In DNA, the CDR3 is TGCGCCAGCAGCCAAGATGGAGTCGAGCAGTACTTC.

This chain connects TRBV28 to TRBJ2-4, with 8 nucleotides matching TRBD2. CDR1 MDHEN and CDR2 SYDVKM come from the germline V gene. V lost 2 bases, J lost 3 bases, and 3 bases stayed unmatched. This CDR3 contains 15 residues. The chain's CDR3 is CASSLLSGNKNIQYF. CDR3 coding DNA: TGTGCCAGCAGTTTACTTAGCGGGAACAAAAACATTCAGTACTTC.

The chain links TRBV29-1 to TRBJ1-2; 11 bases match TRBD1. Trimming removed 7 bases from V and 4 bases from J; junction bases left unmatched: 5. Germline CDR1 is SQVTM and CDR2 is ANQGSEA. This CDR3 comprises 13 residues. The CDR3 loop is CSAGTGGRYGYTF. DNA of the CDR3: TGCAGCGCCGGGACAGGGGGTCGCTATGGCTACACCTTC.

The chain is built from TRBV5-4 and TRBJ1-2; 9 nucleotides match TRBD1. The CDR3 covers 17 residues. The V and J ends lost 4 bases and 6 bases, in that order; junction bases with no gene match: 16. Germline-derived CDR1 and CDR2 are SGHNT and YYREEE (reference sequence). CDR3 DNA: TGTGCCAGCAGCCGAGGCACAGGGGGCTCGTCGGTGGATGGCTACACCTTC. Amino acid sequence: CASSRGTGGSSVDGYTF. Filled out from reference TRBV5-4 and TRBJ1-2, the complete variable domain reads ETGVTQSPTHLIKTRGQQVTLRCSSQSGHNTVSWYQQALGQGPQFIFQYYREEENGRGNFPPRFSGLQFPNYSSELNVNALELDDSALYLCASSRGTGGSSVDGYTFGSGTRLTVV.

The chain uses TRBV7-8 and TRBJ1-1, with TRBD1 matching over 8 bases. The V segment lost 0 bases and the J segment 5 bases; nucleotides outside the gene matches: 8. Germline V gene sequence: CDR1 SGHVS, CDR2 FQNEAQ. CDR3 length equals 16 residues. The CDR3 DNA reads as TGTGCCAGCAGCTTAGCTTTGGACAGGGCGCGTACTGAAGCTTTCTTT. Translation gives CASSLALDRARTEAFF.

The chain carries TRBV11-3 and TRBJ2-5; 7 bases are a match to TRBD1. Germline CDR1 reads SGHNT; CDR2 reads YENEEA. V was clipped by 1 base and J by 0 bases; unmatched bases: 5. This CDR3 is 16 amino acids long. The CDR3 region is CASSLGTGVYQETQYF. CDR3 in DNA: TGTGCCAGCAGCTTAGGGACAGGAGTGTACCAAGAGACCCAGTACTTC.

This clone was counted a single time. The chain recombines TRBV5-1 with TRBJ2-5; D might be TRBD1 (6 bases). V was cut by 0 bases and J by 7 bases, with 13 bases left in between. The CDR3 has 14 residues. Germline-derived CDR1 and CDR2 are SGHRS and YFSETQ. The CDR3 DNA sequence: TGCGCCAGCAGCTTGGGACAGGAGTCGGGGACCCAGTACTTC. Protein sequence: CASSLGQESGTQYF.

J is TRBJ2-1 and V is TRBV10-2; D is possibly TRBD2 (6 bases). The V gene's germline CDR1 is WSHSY and CDR2 SAAADI. The CDR3 is 14 amino acids. The V end was cut by 4 bases, the J end by 3 bases, with 10 bases between. The CDR3 loop reads CASSVGGNYNEQFF. CDR3 nucleotides: TGCGCCAGCAGTGTGGGGGGTAACTACAATGAGCAGTTCTTC.

The chain links TRBV6-5 to TRBJ1-5; D gene unclear. The germline V gene encodes CDR1 MNHEY and CDR2 SVGAGI. V lost 6 bases and J 5 bases, leaving 14 bases between the germline ends. This CDR3 has 14 residues. The CDR3 region has the DNA TGTGCCAGCAGACGAGGGAGGCACGATCAGCCCCAGCATTTT. Translating gives CASRRGRHDQPQHF.